This T cell receptor (beta chain) was sequenced during a study of shared clonotypes between healthy human individuals. At the level of the study: There were three CD4 naive, three CD4 memory, two CD8 naive and one CD8 memory plates per donor.

General study findings and limits: Large sequencing depth failed to make sorted-subset sequencing complete, rarefaction showed. The four-donor shared clonotypes exceeded non-shared clonotypes in generation probability, with non-shared ones scoring lower.

The assay was immunoSEQ multiplex PCR, and TCRdb's table has in-frame clones only and misses some. The sample shows more than 550,000 clones, roughly 87% of them seen only once. The donors were adults (healthy and HIV-negative) with no recent acute infections or vaccinations. As concerns this clone: No antigen is known for it.

CDR1 and CDR2 (germline): MNHEY, SMNVEV (reference sequence). The CDR3 is made up of 14 amino acids. The junction had 7 bases not matched to a gene; V was cut back by 8 bases and J by 2 bases. The specimen sequenced was memory CD8+ T cells from PBMCs. Subset described: CD45RO+ cells pooled with CCR7-negative TemRA cells. The chain links TRBV27 to TRBJ2-7; 9 bases match TRBD2. The sequence derives from a young man in good health. Some clones in this sample may be carry-over from other donors' samples. For the CDR3, the DNA is TGTGCCAGCCGGGAAATAGCGGGAGCCTACGAGCAGTACTTC. Amino acid sequence: CASREIAGAYEQYF.